The 31 T cell receptor beta chains below come from one sample, sequenced in a study of human thymus T cells. TCRdb keeps only in-frame clones here, not all; method: immunoSEQ multiplex PCR. This table holds some 78,000 clones, just over 95% found once. Thymic resections from corrective heart surgery supplied the tissue. Material for sequencing was thymus tissue. These receptors were collected from a boy younger than two with a congenital heart defect but otherwise immunologically healthy.

The chain is built from TRBV6-5 and TRBJ1-2; tentative D call: TRBD1 (5 bases). CDR1 and CDR2 (germline): MNHEY, SVGAGI. The V end lost 7 bases, the J end lost 3 bases, and 18 bases lay between the germline ends. The CDR3 sequence is 15 residues long. CDR3 loop: CASISARAMDYGYTF. CDR3 DNA sequence: TGTGCCAGCATTTCCGCCAGGGCGATGGACTATGGCTACACCTTC.

This chain links TRBV10-3 with TRBJ2-3; D gene uncertain. V lost 6 bases to trimming and J lost 2 bases, with 6 bases between them. Germline V CDR1 and CDR2: ENHRY, SYGVKD. The CDR3 has 12 amino acids. The CDR3 DNA is TGTGCCATCAGGAACTACACAGATACGCAGTATTTT. Encoded protein: CAIRNYTDTQYF.

The rearrangement links TRBV27 to TRBJ1-5; D gene ambiguous. The V and J ends lost 5 bases and 0 bases respectively, with 14 bases between them. From germline, CDR1 is MNHEY and CDR2 SMNVEV (reference sequence). The CDR3 totals 16 residues. The CDR3 coding sequence is TGTGCCAGCAGTGGAACAGCGACGATTAGCAATCAGCCCCAGCATTTT. This encodes CASSGTATISNQPQHF.

The rearrangement uses TRBV19 and TRBJ1-4; D possibly corresponds to TRBD1 (5 bases). Germline V gene data show CDR1 as LNHDA and CDR2 as SQIVND (reference sequence). The CDR3 is 15 amino acids. V lost 6 bases and J 0 bases, leaving 11 bases between the germline ends. The CDR3 nucleotides read TGTGCCAGTAGAGCAGACAGTGCAACTAATGAAAAACTGTTTTTT. It translates to CASRADSATNEKLFF.

The chain's CDR3 is CASRKLRVPSNQPQHF. Written as DNA, the CDR3 is TGTGCCAGCAGAAAATTGAGGGTCCCAAGCAATCAGCCCCAGCATTTT. V is TRBV6-6 and J is TRBJ1-5; no reliable D call. Trimming left V 6 bases short and J 1 base short, with 16 bases between. CDR3 length: 16 residues. Germline-derived CDR1 and CDR2 are MNHNY and SVGAGI (reference sequence).

This clone came up once. V and J are TRBV10-2 and TRBJ2-4, with D unclear. CDR1 WSHSY and CDR2 SAAADI come from the germline V gene. V lost 7 bases to trimming and J lost 0 bases, with 16 bases between them. The CDR3 totals 16 residues. The CDR3 spells CASTDFVKLAKNIQYF. The CDR3 DNA reads TGCGCCAGCACAGACTTTGTAAAGTTAGCCAAAAACATTCAGTACTTC.

This clone was seen a few times. The chain is built from TRBV10-1 and TRBJ2-7, with 8 bases identical to TRBD1. Germline V gene sequence: CDR1 WNHNN, CDR2 SYGVQD (reference sequence). This CDR3 has 14 residues. V lost 3 bases, J lost 4 bases, and 5 bases stayed unmatched. CDR3 region: CASSDPWTGYEQYF. DNA for the CDR3: TGCGCCAGCAGTGATCCCTGGACAGGGTACGAGCAGTACTTC.

V usage is TRBV6-5 and J usage is TRBJ2-5; tentatively, D is TRBD1 or TRBD2 (5 bases each). This CDR3 is 16 amino acids long. V was shortened by 0 bases and J by 4 bases, with 15 bases between the two germline ends. CDR1 MNHEY and CDR2 SVGAGI come from the germline V gene. The CDR3 DNA sequence: TGTGCCAGCAGTTACTCGCTCGGGACGGGTGGAGAGACCCAGTACTTC. It is translated as CASSYSLGTGGETQYF.

The chain uses TRBV18 and TRBJ2-1, with TRBD2 matching over 11 bases. From germline, CDR1 is KGHSH and CDR2 LQKENI. The CDR3 consists of 16 residues. The V segment lost 4 bases and the J segment 6 bases; nucleotides outside the gene matches: 8. CDR3 bases: TGTGCCAGCTCACACCCCACTAGCGGGAGTTTCAATGAGCAGTTCTTC. This codes for CASSHPTSGSFNEQFF.

The chain recombines TRBV7-2 with TRBJ1-5; D perhaps matches TRBD1 (5 bases). Trimming removed 5 bases from V and 5 bases from J, with 13 bases in between. Germline V gene data show CDR1 as SGHTA and CDR2 as FQGNSA. CDR3 length: 14 amino acids. The CDR3 DNA sequence: TGTGCCAGCAGCGGGGACTTTGGGGATCAGCCCCAGCATTTT. This sequence encodes CASSGDFGDQPQHF.

V and J are TRBV28 and TRBJ1-5; 8 nucleotides agree with TRBD1. Trimming removed 3 bases from V and 0 bases from J; junction bases left unmatched: 10. The CDR3 has 18 amino acids. Germline CDR1 reads MDHEN; CDR2 reads SYDVKM. CDR3 nucleotides: TGTGCCAGCAGTTTGCCCGGACAGGGTGGGTATAGCAATCAGCCCCAGCATTTT. Amino acids: CASSLPGQGGYSNQPQHF.

This clone was seen just once. The V call is TRBV27, the J call TRBJ1-5; weak D call: TRBD1 (6 bases). CDR1 MNHEY and CDR2 SMNVEV come from the germline V gene (reference sequence). V lost 6 bases to trimming and J lost 4 bases, with 10 bases between them. The CDR3 loop spans 13 amino acids. CDR3 protein: CASRTGSNQPQHF. DNA of the CDR3: TGTGCCAGCAGAACAGGGAGTAATCAGCCCCAGCATTTT.

The CDR3 nucleotides read TGTGCCAGCAGTGCTGCCGATGAAAAACTGTTTTTT. Its protein product is CASSAADEKLFF. V and J are TRBV6-1 and TRBJ1-4; D gene unclear. V lost 4 bases to trimming and J lost 6 bases, with 6 bases between them. Germline lookup yields CDR1 MNHNS and CDR2 SASEGT. The CDR3 is 12 residues long.

This chain links TRBV10-3 with TRBJ2-3; D is perhaps TRBD1 (6 bases). Germline CDR1 is ENHRY and CDR2 is SYGVKD. The CDR3 length is 20 residues. V shed 2 bases and J shed 1 base, with 25 bases lying between them. DNA for the CDR3: TGTGCCATCAGTGAGGAGAAGACAGGACCGTCCCGAAAGGGCACAGATACGCAGTATTTT. This encodes CAISEEKTGPSRKGTDTQYF.

The rearrangement uses TRBV20-1 and TRBJ2-1, with D possibly matching TRBD2 (5 bases). Germline lookup yields CDR1 DFQATT and CDR2 SNEGSKA (reference sequence). This CDR3 contains 11 residues. Written as DNA, the CDR3 is TGCAGCTTTGAGGGCTACAATGAGCAGTTCTTC. Translation gives CSFEGYNEQFF.

The CDR3 spells CASSPRYEQYF. The CDR3 nucleotides are TGTGCCAGCTCACCACGCTACGAGCAGTACTTC. This sequence joins TRBV18 and TRBJ2-7, with D unresolved. Germline V gene data show CDR1 as KGHSH and CDR2 as LQKENI. Trimming took 1 base from V and 3 from J, leaving 1 base between them. The CDR3 runs 11 residues.

The genes are TRBV6-1 and TRBJ2-7; tentatively, D is TRBD2 (5 bases). The germline V and J ends were trimmed by 7 bases and 0 bases, with 7 bases remaining between them. The CDR3 length is 12 residues. The germline V gene encodes CDR1 MNHNS and CDR2 SASEGT. Written as DNA, the CDR3 is TGTGCCAGCACGGGGAGCTCCTACGAGCAGTACTTC. As protein: CASTGSSYEQYF.

The chain recombines TRBV5-1 with TRBJ2-7; 7 nucleotides align to TRBD1. The CDR3 is 17 amino acids. Germline V gives CDR1 SGHRS, CDR2 YFSETQ. Trimming took 0 bases from V and 2 from J; bases not matched to a gene: 11. The CDR3 coding sequence is TGCGCCAGCAGCTTGGTGCGACAGGGAGAGGGGGCCTACGAGCAGTACTTC. This codes for CASSLVRQGEGAYEQYF.

The chain has TRBV6-6 and TRBJ1-5; D is possibly TRBD1 (6 bases). V shed 4 bases and J shed 6 bases, with 10 bases lying between them. Germline V gene lookup returns CDR1 MNHNY and CDR2 SVGAGI (reference sequence). The CDR3 consists of 13 residues. The CDR3 sequence is CASSSGVRQPQHF. DNA for the CDR3: TGTGCCAGCAGTTCAGGGGTGCGTCAGCCCCAGCATTTT.

The chain carries TRBV4-3 and TRBJ2-7; unclear D gene. Trimming shortened V by 0 bases and J by 0 bases, and 12 bases separated the two germline ends. From germline, CDR1 is LGHNA and CDR2 YSLEER. This CDR3 is 16 amino acids long. The CDR3 region is CASSQEWSRSSYEQYF. CDR3 coding DNA: TGCGCCAGCAGCCAAGAATGGAGTCGTAGCTCCTACGAGCAGTACTTC.

The rearrangement links TRBV11-2 to TRBJ1-2; D unclear. V shed 4 bases and J shed 5 bases, with 11 bases lying between them. Germline assignment: CDR1 SGHAT and CDR2 FQNNGV. This CDR3 contains 13 residues. The CDR3 DNA sequence: TGTGCCAGCAGCTCCGAAAGAGGGTATGGCTACACCTTC. As protein: CASSSERGYGYTF.

The chain employs TRBV18 and TRBJ1-4; D gene ambiguous. The CDR3 is made up of 16 amino acids. Germline V gene data show CDR1 as KGHSH and CDR2 as LQKENI. Trimming shortened V by 6 bases and J by 7 bases, and 21 bases separated the two germline ends. The CDR3 sequence: CASSPFQVLRGEKLFF. The CDR3 DNA reads TGTGCCAGCTCCCCTTTTCAGGTGCTACGAGGTGAAAAACTGTTTTTT.

A single count supports this clone. The chain is built from TRBV19 and TRBJ2-5, with a possible D match to TRBD2 (5 bases). Germline CDR1 reads LNHDA; CDR2 reads SQIVND (reference sequence). There are 13 residues in the CDR3. Trimming left V 0 bases short and J 13 bases short, with 15 bases between. As DNA, the CDR3 is TGTGCCAGTAGTATAGATCAGACTAAATCACTGTACTTC. Its translation: CASSIDQTKSLYF.

J is TRBJ1-5 and V is TRBV27, with 9 bases matching TRBD1. Germline CDR1 MNHEY, CDR2 SMNVEV (reference sequence). The CDR3 length is 19 residues. Trimming at V came to 2 bases and at J to 1 base, leaving 12 bases not matched to a gene. CDR3: CASSLRVASGTGSNQPQHF. DNA for the CDR3: TGTGCCAGCAGTTTACGGGTTGCGTCCGGGACAGGGAGCAATCAGCCCCAGCATTTT.

The J gene is TRBJ1-6, the V gene TRBV7-2; TRBD1 matches at 7 bases. The CDR3 loop spans 13 amino acids. The germline CDR1 and CDR2 sequences are SGHTA and FQGNSA. J gave up 10 bases and V 2 bases, and 2 bases lay outside the gene matches. The DNA for the CDR3 is TGTGCCAGCAGCTTAACAGGGGCCTCACCCCTCCACTTT. It translates to CASSLTGASPLHF.

The chain couples TRBV7-3 to TRBJ2-5; weak D call: TRBD1 (6 bases). The V end was cut by 5 bases, the J end by 5 bases, with 18 bases between. The CDR3 totals 15 residues. Germline CDR1 and CDR2: SGHTA and FQGTGA. The CDR3 here is CASSPRGGHRETQYF. The DNA for the CDR3 is TGTGCCAGCAGCCCCAGGGGCGGGCATCGGGAGACCCAGTACTTC.

V and J are TRBV4-3 and TRBJ2-1; a weak D match, TRBD1 (6 bases). The V end lost 6 bases, the J end lost 4 bases, and 10 bases lay between the germline ends. This CDR3 spans 13 amino acids. Germline CDR1 reads LGHNA; CDR2 reads YSLEER. The CDR3 protein is CASRQQGYNEQFF. Here the CDR3 DNA reads TGCGCCAGCAGGCAACAGGGTTACAATGAGCAGTTCTTC.

The chain links TRBV5-5 to TRBJ1-1; TRBD1 might be the D (6 bases). The CDR3 spans 16 residues. Trimming shortened V by 5 bases and J by 5 bases, and 22 bases separated the two germline ends. Germline V gene sequence: CDR1 SGHKS, CDR2 YYEKEE (reference sequence). Here the CDR3 DNA reads TGTGCCAGCAGGTTTACACCCAGGGGAAAGGGGACTGAAGCTTTCTTT. It is translated as CASRFTPRGKGTEAFF.

V gene TRBV5-1 combines with J gene TRBJ2-7, with a tentative D call TRBD1 (6 bases). Germline CDR1 SGHRS, CDR2 YFSETQ. The CDR3 is 16 amino acids. V lost 3 bases to trimming and J lost 0 bases, with 16 bases between them. Here the CDR3 DNA reads TGCGCCAGCAGCTCGATCCGGGACACCGACTCCTACGAGCAGTACTTC. Residues: CASSSIRDTDSYEQYF.

The genes are TRBV10-1 and TRBJ2-7; TRBD1 or TRBD2 may be the D gene (5 bases each). V was clipped by 4 bases and J by 5 bases, with 24 bases between them. CDR3 size: 17 residues. Germline V gene data show CDR1 as WNHNN and CDR2 as SYGVQD (reference sequence). For the CDR3, the DNA is TGCGCCAGCAGTGTCTTTCACGGGGCAAAAGGTGTGAACGAGCAGTACTTC. This sequence encodes CASSVFHGAKGVNEQYF.

The CDR3 region has the DNA TGCGCCAGCAGCCAAGAGACAGGGTCCTATAATTCACCCCTCCACTTT. Translated: CASSQETGSYNSPLHF. The chain recombines TRBV4-1 with TRBJ1-6; 7 bases are shared with TRBD1. V gave up 0 bases and J gave up 1 base; unmatched junction bases: 0. CDR3 size: 16 residues. Germline values: CDR1 MGHRA, CDR2 YSYEKL.